The next 14 T cell receptor beta chains were all read from a single sample in a study of TIL therapy for anti-PD-1-resistant metastatic lung cancer (dated by TCRdb to the early 2020s). TCR beta CDR3 regions were amplified from genomic DNA with the immunoSEQ v3 hsTCRB kit using bias-controlled multiplex PCR. TCRdb re-hosts the immuneACCESS table, in-frame sequences only. Its copies lack some clones; in the studies checked, an unresolved V gene accounts for under half of them, and the cause for the rest is not known. This sample is represented by approximately 95,000 clones; just over 65% of them were singletons. The ten largest clonotypes hold roughly 9.7% of the sample. What this sample's time point label stands for: pre-treatment sample, taken before nivolumab and TIL therapy. The baseline tumor samples were excised metastases, mostly pleural nodules or supraclavicular lymph nodes, taken from the same resection that was used to grow TIL.

The sample in question was tumor tissue, obtained at baseline. The receptors derive from a person aged 25-85 years with non-small cell lung cancer.

This clone was observed a few times. CDR3 protein: CASSQNSAHEQYF. CDR3 in DNA: TGCGCCAGCAGCCAGAACAGTGCCCACGAGCAGTACTTC. The chain joins TRBV4-3 to TRBJ2-7; D gene uncertain. With 3 bases removed from V and 5 bases from J, the gap between germline ends came to 11 bases. CDR1 is LGHNA, CDR2 YSLEER, per germline. This CDR3 spans 13 amino acids.

CDR3 residues: CASSLELRGQGALEAFF. The CDR3 DNA follows: TGTGCCAGCAGCTTAGAGTTGAGGGGACAGGGGGCTCTTGAAGCTTTCTTT. The gene calls are TRBV7-2 and TRBJ1-1, with 12 bases identical to TRBD1. Germline V gene lookup returns CDR1 SGHTA and CDR2 FQGNSA. The CDR3 is 17 amino acids. The junction had 10 bases not matched to a gene; V was cut back by 1 base and J by 7 bases.

This clone has a count of ten or more. V gene TRBV5-5 combines with J gene TRBJ1-1, with D perhaps matching TRBD1 (5 bases). V was clipped by 0 bases and J by 3 bases, with 6 bases between them. In germline, CDR1 is SGHKS, CDR2 YYEKEE (reference sequence). The CDR3 has 13 residues. This CDR3 reads CASSLVGDTEAFF. Written as DNA, the CDR3 is TGTGCCAGCAGCTTGGTGGGGGACACTGAAGCTTTCTTT.

This clone was seen more than once but under ten times. The chain couples TRBV18 to TRBJ2-1; maybe TRBD1 (5 bases). Germline loops: CDR1 KGHSH, CDR2 LQKENI. V lost 1 base to trimming and J lost 6 bases, with 10 bases between them. The CDR3 is 14 residues long. CDR3 sequence reads: CASSPQTVLNEQFF. Here the CDR3 DNA reads TGTGCCAGCTCACCACAGACAGTGCTCAATGAGCAGTTCTTC.

The chain is built from TRBV5-6 and TRBJ2-5, with 7 nucleotides matching TRBD1. The V gene end was trimmed by 4 bases and the J gene end by 4 bases; junction bases not matched to a gene: 4. The CDR3 length is 13 residues. Germline lookup yields CDR1 SGHDT and CDR2 YYEEEE. CDR3 sequence: CASSPDRAETQYF. As DNA, the CDR3 is TGTGCCAGCAGCCCCGACAGGGCAGAGACCCAGTACTTC.

The rearrangement uses TRBV27 and TRBJ2-3; D is uncertain. With 6 bases removed from V and 5 bases from J, the gap between germline ends came to 27 bases. The CDR3 is 18 residues long. Germline assignment: CDR1 MNHEY and CDR2 SMNVEV (reference sequence). The CDR3 sequence: CASRYSSGAMGRVDTQYF. CDR3 DNA sequence: TGTGCCAGCAGATACTCTTCGGGTGCAATGGGCCGGGTAGATACGCAGTATTTT.

About this clone: Other DNA variants within this sample encode the same CDR3. The chain has TRBV19 and TRBJ2-7, with D unresolved. The CDR3 consists of 11 residues. V dropped 6 bases and J dropped 3 bases, with 6 bases sitting between them. The germline gives CDR1 LNHDA, CDR2 SQIVND (reference sequence). The CDR3 is CASSPGYEQYF. DNA for the CDR3: TGTGCCAGTAGCCCAGGCTACGAGCAGTACTTC.

In DNA, the CDR3 is TGTGCCAGCAGTCCCACAGGGAAAGGGCACAATCAGCCCCAGCATTTT. Its translation is CASSPTGKGHNQPQHF. This sequence joins TRBV6-2 or TRBV6-3 and TRBJ1-5, with D perhaps TRBD1 (6 bases). In germline, CDR1 is MNHEY, CDR2 SVGEGT. This CDR3 spans 16 amino acids. Trimming left V 5 bases short and J 3 bases short, with 17 bases between.

This chain uses TRBV7-2 with TRBJ2-5; 13 nucleotides line up with TRBD2. Per germline, CDR1 SGHTA and CDR2 FQGNSA. The trim removed 5 bases at V and 4 bases at J, leaving 7 bases unmatched. The CDR3 totals 16 residues. In DNA form, the CDR3 reads TGTGCCAGCAGCCCGGGACTAGCGGGATTACGAGAGACCCAGTACTTC. It is translated as CASSPGLAGLRETQYF.

The V and J genes are TRBV7-9 and TRBJ2-5; no clear D gene. Germline values: CDR1 SEHNR, CDR2 FQNEAQ (reference sequence). Trimming shortened V by 2 bases and J by 1 base, and 8 bases separated the two germline ends. CDR3 length: 14 amino acids. This CDR3 reads CASSLSSFQETQYF. CDR3 sequence (DNA): TGTGCCAGCAGCTTAAGTTCTTTCCAAGAGACCCAGTACTTC.

The CDR3 DNA is TGTGCCAGCGCTCGACAGGGCGTTACGGTCGGGGAGCTGTTTTTT. This encodes CASARQGVTVGELFF. The chain uses TRBV6-5 and TRBJ2-2; 7 bases are a match to TRBD1. The V gene end was trimmed by 8 bases and the J gene end by 7 bases; junction bases not matched to a gene: 13. This CDR3 comprises 15 residues. The germline gives CDR1 MNHEY, CDR2 SVGAGI.

This chain connects TRBV7-2 to TRBJ2-5, with no clear D. The length of the CDR3 is 13 residues. Trimming left V 3 bases short and J 0 bases short, with 5 bases between. Germline V gives CDR1 SGHTA, CDR2 FQGNSA. This CDR3 reads CASSFQNQETQYF. CDR3 bases: TGTGCCAGCAGCTTCCAGAACCAAGAGACCCAGTACTTC.

The chain employs TRBV27 and TRBJ2-3; TRBD1 might be the D (5 bases). The CDR3 sequence is 13 residues long. The germline CDR1 and CDR2 sequences are MNHEY and SMNVEV (reference sequence). V was shortened by 5 bases and J by 6 bases, with 12 bases between the two germline ends. The CDR3 region has the DNA TGTGCCAGCAGTGGGGCTTGGTCGGATACGCAGTATTTT. Translated: CASSGAWSDTQYF.

The chain recombines TRBV19 with TRBJ2-5; 12 positions match TRBD2. Germline CDR1 reads LNHDA; CDR2 reads SQIVND (reference sequence). V shed 3 bases, J shed 4 bases, and the junction held 6 bases outside the gene matches. The CDR3 spans 16 residues. The CDR3 nucleotides are TGTGCCAGTAGTATGGCTAGCGGGAGGGCCGGAGAGACCCAGTACTTC. Its protein product is CASSMASGRAGETQYF. Combining the CDR3 with reference TRBV19 and TRBJ2-5 gives the whole variable domain DGGITQSPKYLFRKEGQNVTLSCEQNLNHDAMYWYRQDPGQGLRLIYYSQIVNDFQKGDIAEGYSVSREKKESFPLTVTSAQKNPTAFYLCASSMASGRAGETQYFGPGTRLLVL.